This is a list of T cell receptor beta chains from one sample in a study of control samples from healthy donors and cancer patients. The method was immunoSEQ multiplex PCR; TCRdb's version includes in-frame clones alone and lacks a portion of them. The sample yields about 120,000 clones, around 87% seen once. Sequenced: blood. Receptors were obtained from a man in his thirties or forties in good health. The CDR3 runs from the conserved cysteine through the conserved F or W. A D gene is named only where the DNA matches it firmly. Not all rows give a size; the values are once, few, many and, for expanded clones, a class.

j_gene | v_gene | abundance | d_gene | CDR3nt | CDR3aa
TRBJ2-5 | TRBV2 | NA | NA | TGTGCCAGCATTGCCTCAGGGGACTCCCCACAAGAGACCCAGTACTTC | CASIASGDSPQETQYF
TRBJ1-3 | TRBV3-1/TRBV3-2 | once | NA | TGTGCCAGCAGCCAAGGGGACATCTCTGGAAACACCATATATTTT | CASSQGDISGNTIYF
TRBJ2-2 | TRBV5-1 | NA | TRBD1 | TGCGCCAGCAGCCCGGGACAGGGGGCCAACACCGGGGAGCTGTTTTTT | CASSPGQGANTGELFF
TRBJ2-3 | TRBV12-5 | NA | NA | TGTGCTAGTGGTCCCGGCCGGGAGCTGACCACAGATACGCAGTATTTT | CASGPGRELTTDTQYF
TRBJ1-2 | TRBV9 | NA | NA | TGTGCCAGCAGTCTTCGATTGAATGGCTACACCTTC | CASSLRLNGYTF
TRBJ2-5 | TRBV4-1 | once | TRBD2 | TGCGCCAGCAGCCGTATAGGGTGGGGGGGGCAAGAGACCCAGTACTTC | CASSRIGWGGQETQYF
TRBJ1-4 | TRBV18 | NA | NA | TGTGCCAGCTCACCAACCACAGTTGCAACTAATGAAAAACTGTTTTTT | CASSPTTVATNEKLFF
TRBJ1-2 | TRBV4-1 | many | TRBD1 | TGCGCCAGCAGCCAAGTCGACAGGGACTATGGCTACACCTTC | CASSQVDRDYGYTF
TRBJ1-5 | TRBV7-5 | NA | NA | TGTGCCAGAAGCTTAGCGGGGAGACAGGGGTGGGATCAGCCCCAGCATTTT | CARSLAGRQGWDQPQHF
TRBJ1-6 | TRBV21-1 | NA | NA | TGTGCCAGCAGCAAAGTGGCAGGGAATAATTCACCCCTCCACTTT | CASSKVAGNNSPLHF
TRBJ2-7 | TRBV3-1/TRBV3-2 | NA | TRBD1 | TGTGCCAGCAGTCATGACAGGGCCGTCGACGAGCAGTACTTC | CASSHDRAVDEQYF
TRBJ2-3 | TRBV3-1/TRBV3-2 | NA | TRBD2 | TGTGCCAGCAGCCAAAAGGTCAACTTAGCGGGGCCCCCAGATACGCAGTATTTT | CASSQKVNLAGPPDTQYF
TRBJ2-2 | TRBV6-5 | NA | NA | TGTGCCAGCAGTCCGGACACGGGGACCGGGGAGCTGTTTTTT | CASSPDTGTGELFF
TRBJ1-5 | TRBV2 | NA | NA | TGTGCCAGCGGGGAAGGGGGAATCTTACAGCCCCAGCATTTT | CASGEGGILQPQHF
TRBJ1-4 | TRBV7-9 | NA | NA | TGTGCCAGCAGTTCCGGGACCGGTAATGAAAAACTGTTTTTT | CASSSGTGNEKLFF
TRBJ2-2 | TRBV11-2 | NA | NA | TGTGCCAGCAGCTTACCTTATACCGGGGAGCTGTTTTTT | CASSLPYTGELFF
TRBJ2-6 | TRBV2 | NA | NA | TGTGCCAGCAGTGAACAGCTAGGACAAACCCCTGGGGCCAACGTCCTGACTTTC | CASSEQLGQTPGANVLTF
TRBJ2-2 | TRBV7-3 | NA | TRBD1 | TGTGCCAGCAGCCGGCCTCCGGGACAGGCACCGTTTACCGGGGAGCTGTTTTTT | CASSRPPGQAPFTGELFF
TRBJ1-1 | TRBV11-2 | NA | NA | TGTGCCAGCAGATCTAGGGGGGGAGCTTTCTTT | CASRSRGGAFF
TRBJ1-1 | TRBV29-1 | once | NA | TGCAGCGTTGGCCAGGCCACTGAAGCTTTCTTT | CSVGQATEAFF
TRBJ1-3 | TRBV25-1 | NA | NA | TGTGCCAGCAGTGGAAGACAGGTCCTCTCTGGAAACACCATATATTTT | CASSGRQVLSGNTIYF
TRBJ1-2 | TRBV10-3 | once | NA | NA | CAISVFGTGAAF